These 21 T cell receptor beta chains came from one sample sequenced in a study of T cell responses to AZD1222 COVID-19 vaccine. TCRdb's copy holds only in-frame clones and misses some; the assay was immunoSEQ multiplex PCR. Of some 190,000 clones in the sample, 80% to 90% are singletons; the top ten hold 6% to 8%. Source: peripheral blood, taken on day 0 of AZD1222 vaccination. Source of these receptors: an adult in good health.

The chain uses TRBV3-1 (or the pseudogene TRBV3-2) and TRBJ1-6; 9 bases fit TRBD1. V lost 5 bases, J lost 7 bases, and 6 bases stayed unmatched. The CDR3 is 15 residues long. Germline assignment: CDR1 LGHDT and CDR2 YNNKEL (reference sequence). The CDR3 sequence is CASSVPTGGNSPLHF. The CDR3 nucleotides are TGTGCCAGCAGCGTACCGACAGGGGGAAATTCACCCCTCCACTTT.

The V call is TRBV6-2 or TRBV6-3, the J call TRBJ1-2; 7 positions agree with TRBD1. The CDR3 runs 15 residues. Germline CDR1 is MNHEY and CDR2 is SVGEGT. Trimming took 0 bases from V and 4 from J; bases not matched to a gene: 5. The CDR3 region has the DNA TGTGCCAGCAGTTACTCGGTACAGGGGATCTATGGCTACACCTTC. Amino acids: CASSYSVQGIYGYTF.

The rearrangement uses TRBV7-3 and TRBJ2-3, with D uncertain. V was trimmed by 5 bases and J by 5 bases, leaving 5 bases between them. Germline V gene data show CDR1 as SGHTA and CDR2 as FQGTGA. The CDR3 sequence is 11 residues long. This chain's CDR3 is CASSVGDTQYF. CDR3 DNA sequence: TGTGCCAGCAGCGTGGGAGATACGCAGTATTTT.

The chain carries TRBV2 and TRBJ2-7; 9 nucleotides match TRBD1. CDR3 length: 13 amino acids. The V gene's germline CDR1 is SNHLY and CDR2 FYNNEI. V was pared by 6 bases and J by 5 bases, with 5 bases of the junction left unmatched. In DNA, the CDR3 is TGTGCCAGCAGGGACAGGGGCTATGACGAGCAGTACGTC. Translation gives CASRDRGYDEQYV.

V usage is TRBV3-1 (or the pseudogene TRBV3-2) and J usage is TRBJ2-2; perhaps TRBD1 as D (6 bases). The CDR3 spans 16 residues. Germline-derived CDR1 and CDR2 are LGHDT and YNNKEL (reference sequence). Between the trimmed V and J ends, which lost 1 base and 4 bases, there was a span of 13 bases. The CDR3 DNA is TGTGCCAGCAGCCAAGGGCTCACAGGGCCCACCGGGGAGCTGTTTTTT. This translates into CASSQGLTGPTGELFF.

This chain joins TRBV19 and TRBJ1-1; D might be TRBD1 (6 bases). V lost 5 bases, J lost 12 bases, and 10 bases lay in between. The CDR3 length is 10 residues. Germline V gives CDR1 LNHDA, CDR2 SQIVND (reference sequence). The CDR3 loop reads CASSGGTSFF. The CDR3 region has the DNA TGTGCCAGTAGTGGGGGGACATCTTTCTTT.

This sequence joins TRBV3-1 (or the pseudogene TRBV3-2) and TRBJ2-7, with D maybe TRBD1 (5 bases). Trimming took off 1 base at V and 4 bases at J, with 17 bases between the two ends. The length of the CDR3 is 16 residues. Germline V lookup: CDR1 LGHDT, CDR2 YNNKEL (reference sequence). The CDR3 DNA reads TGTGCCAGCAGCCAAGGGGGCCCCCTGACAAATTACGAGCAGTACGTC. It specifies CASSQGGPLTNYEQYV.

The gene calls are TRBV2 and TRBJ1-1; unclear D gene. Trimming took 1 base from V and 11 from J, leaving 20 bases between them. Germline CDR1 SNHLY, CDR2 FYNNEI. CDR3 length: 15 residues. The CDR3 loop is CASSEGARPPGSAFF. The CDR3 DNA reads as TGTGCCAGCAGTGAAGGAGCGCGACCCCCTGGAAGTGCTTTCTTT.

The gene calls are TRBV9 and TRBJ2-6; D unclear. CDR3 length: 15 amino acids. V lost 1 base to trimming and J lost 1 base, with 6 bases between them. The germline CDR1 and CDR2 sequences are SGDLS and YYNGEE. CDR3 coding DNA: TGTGCCAGCAGCGTAATTGATTCTGGGGCCAACGTCCTGACTTTC. This codes for CASSVIDSGANVLTF.

This chain uses TRBV4-1 with TRBJ2-7; D is ambiguous. The CDR3 sequence is 13 residues long. V shed 0 bases and J shed 5 bases, with 8 bases lying between them. CDR1 MGHRA and CDR2 YSYEKL come from the germline V gene. CDR3 sequence reads: CASSQELGHEQYV. Here the CDR3 DNA reads TGCGCCAGCAGCCAAGAACTCGGACACGAGCAGTACGTC.

The rearrangement links TRBV6-2 or TRBV6-3 to TRBJ2-3, with TRBD2 matching 7 bases. Germline-derived CDR1 and CDR2 are MNHEY and SVGEGT. This CDR3 has 16 amino acids. J lost 4 bases, V lost 5 bases, and 12 bases had no gene match. The CDR3: CASSPRGLEFPDTQYF. CDR3 sequence (DNA): TGTGCCAGCAGTCCAAGAGGACTAGAGTTTCCAGATACGCAGTATTTT.

The sample holds one count of this clone. V is TRBV11-3 and J is TRBJ2-7, with a weak D call TRBD2 (6 bases). Trimming cost V 5 bases and J 2 bases, with 10 bases left between them. This CDR3 is built from 13 residues. Germline CDR1 is SGHNT and CDR2 is YENEEA. In nucleotides, the CDR3 is TGTGCCAGCAGCCAGGAGGGGACCTACGAGCAGTACTTC. Amino acids: CASSQEGTYEQYF.

The rearrangement uses TRBV7-9 and TRBJ1-3; D not resolved. Looked up from germline, CDR1 is SEHNR and CDR2 is FQNEAQ (reference sequence). V shed 1 base and J shed 4 bases, with 5 bases lying between them. The CDR3 covers 13 residues. The CDR3 loop is CASSLGFGNTIYF. As DNA, the CDR3 is TGTGCCAGCAGCTTAGGTTTCGGAAACACCATATATTTT.

The J gene is TRBJ2-1, the V gene TRBV10-3, with 9 bases that match TRBD2. With V trimmed by 0 bases and J by 9 bases, 12 bases remained unmatched. Germline lookup yields CDR1 ENHRY and CDR2 SYGVKD. The CDR3 is 17 residues long. The CDR3 DNA sequence: TGTGCCATCAGTGAGTCGACTCGGGGAGCGGGGGGTTTTGAGCAGTTCTTC. Translating gives CAISESTRGAGGFEQFF.

This chain joins TRBV27 and TRBJ1-2, with 10 bases fitting TRBD1. The V gene's germline CDR1 is MNHEY and CDR2 SMNVEV (reference sequence). V lost 4 bases, J lost 1 base, and 0 bases stayed unmatched. CDR3 length equals 14 residues. The CDR3: CASSWDRGNYGYTF. The CDR3 DNA reads as TGTGCCAGCAGTTGGGACAGGGGTAACTATGGCTACACCTTC.

This sequence joins TRBV6-2 or TRBV6-3 and TRBJ2-7, with D perhaps matching TRBD1 (6 bases). The ends were cut back, 2 bases at V and 4 bases at J, with 12 bases in the middle. Germline CDR1 MNHEY, CDR2 SVGEGT. The length of the CDR3 is 14 residues. CDR3 DNA sequence: TGTGCCAGCAGTTACCGGACAGCCCGTTACGAGCAGTACGTC. This translates into CASSYRTARYEQYV.

The chain is built from TRBV7-3 and TRBJ2-3; 7 nucleotides agree with TRBD1. CDR3 size: 18 residues. Germline V gene data show CDR1 as SGHTA and CDR2 as FQGTGA. Trimming took 2 bases from V and 5 from J; bases not matched to a gene: 16. CDR3 nucleotides: TGTGCCAGCAGCTTATTGCCTCCACCGGGACAGAGGCGAGATACGCAGTATTTT. Translated, it gives CASSLLPPPGQRRDTQYF.

This clone was observed a handful of times. The chain combines TRBV9 with TRBJ2-1, with D possibly being TRBD2 (6 bases). Trimming cost V 0 bases and J 0 bases, with 13 bases left between them. The CDR3 is made up of 17 amino acids. Germline assignment: CDR1 SGDLS and CDR2 YYNGEE. The CDR3 coding sequence is TGTGCCAGCAGCGTAGTGGATAGCGGTAGCTCCTACAATGAGCAGTTCTTC. It is translated as CASSVVDSGSSYNEQFF.

The V gene is TRBV6-2 or TRBV6-3, the J gene TRBJ1-6; 12 bases match TRBD1. The CDR3 is made up of 18 amino acids. Germline trimming cut 6 bases from V and 7 bases from J; bases unmatched to any gene: 13. Germline V CDR1 and CDR2: MNHEY, SVGEGT. The CDR3 sequence: CASSRDRGRVGVNSPLHF. CDR3 nucleotides: TGTGCCAGCAGCCGGGACAGGGGGCGCGTTGGGGTGAATTCACCCCTCCACTTT.

This chain connects TRBV18 to TRBJ2-7; D is tentatively TRBD1 or TRBD2 (5 bases each). CDR1 KGHSH and CDR2 LQKENI come from the germline V gene. V lost 3 bases to trimming and J lost 1 base, with 10 bases between them. CDR3 length: 14 residues. The CDR3: CASSPGTASYEQYF. CDR3 sequence (DNA): TGTGCCAGCTCACCTGGGACGGCGTCCTACGAGCAGTACTTC.

The genes are TRBV9 and TRBJ2-5; perhaps TRBD2 as D (6 bases). Between the trimmed V and J ends, which lost 3 bases and 2 bases, there was a span of 11 bases. This CDR3 is 14 amino acids long. Germline V gene lookup returns CDR1 SGDLS and CDR2 YYNGEE. In DNA form, the CDR3 reads TGTGCCAGCAGCGCCGGGACTGGACAAGAGACCCAGTACTTC. Residues: CASSAGTGQETQYF.